The rows below give T cell receptor beta chains drawn from one sample of a study of cytomegalovirus exposure and HLA in healthy donors. Produced via immunoSEQ multiplex PCR; TCRdb's table is partial and in-frame only. The table lists over 250,000 clones, approximately 83% of them singletons, with approximately 1% in the top ten. Sequenced material: PBMCs. The source is a woman younger than 35 in good health and CMV-seronegative. The CDR3 runs from the conserved cysteine through the conserved F or W. Fields, in order: D gene, CDR3 length, clone size, V gene, J gene, CDR3 DNA, CDR3 protein. A D gene is named only where the DNA matches it firmly. Where a row states a size, it is once, few, many or the class of an expanded clone; other rows omit it.

>TRBD1|16|-|TRBV9|TRBJ1-6
TGTGCCAGCAGCGCCGAAATGGGACAGGGAAGTTCACCCCTCCACTTT
CASSAEMGQGSSPLHF
>TRBD1|16|-|TRBV11-2|TRBJ1-1
TGTGCCAGCAGCTTAGACCTAGACAGGGCGGACACTGAAGCTTTCTTT
CASSLDLDRADTEAFF
>TRBD1|16|-|TRBV28|TRBJ1-1
TGTGCCAGCAGTCCCCCAGGGGGCGCTGAAAGTGGGGCGACTTTCTTT
CASSPPGGAESGATFF
>TRBD1|16|-|TRBV6-1|TRBJ1-2
TGTGCCAGCAGTGGAAAAGGCAGGGGGAAAGACTATGGCTACACCTTC
CASSGKGRGKDYGYTF
>-|13|-|TRBV27|TRBJ1-2
TGTGCCAGCAGTTTATCGGGAGCTCTGGGCTACACCTTC
CASSLSGALGYTF
>TRBD1|13|-|TRBV27|TRBJ1-1
TGTGCCAGCAGGACAGGGACGAACACTGAAGCTTTCTTT
CASRTGTNTEAFF
>TRBD1|14|-|TRBV28|TRBJ1-5
TGTGCCAGCAGTTTTTACAGGGGTGATCAGCCCCAGCATTTT
CASSFYRGDQPQHF
>-|16|-|TRBV10-3|TRBJ2-2
TGTGCCATCAGTGAGTCGAGTTCGACGAACACCGGGGAGCTGTTTTTT
CAISESSSTNTGELFF
>-|12|-|TRBV9|TRBJ2-7
-
CASSVGGGNKYF
>-|14|-|TRBV12-2|TRBJ1-5
TGTGCAAGTCGCTTTAAGACTATCAATCAGCCCCAGCATTTT
CASRFKTINQPQHF
>-|13|-|TRBV6-5|TRBJ1-5
TGTGCCAGCAGTTACTCGTCTTATCAGCCCCAGCATTTT
CASSYSSYQPQHF
>-|14|-|TRBV29-1|TRBJ1-5
TGCAGCGTTCGAGAGGCGAATAGCAATCAGCCCCAGCATTTT
CSVREANSNQPQHF
>TRBD2|14|-|TRBV6-5|TRBJ2-1
TGTGCCAGCACCCGGCGGGGGGCCCTCGATGAGCAGTTCTTC
CASTRRGALDEQFF
>-|14|-|TRBV10-1|TRBJ1-2
TGCGCCAGCAGTGAGTCGACTACATTAAATGGCTACACCTTC
CASSESTTLNGYTF
>-|14|-|TRBV5-4|TRBJ2-4
TGTGCCAGCAGCTTGACAGGGCCGGGCAACATTCAGTACTTC
CASSLTGPGNIQYF
>-|16|-|TRBV29-1|TRBJ1-2
TGCAGCGTTGAAGGCGGCGGGGGCCCTATGCTCTATGGCTACACCTTC
CSVEGGGGPMLYGYTF
>-|15|-|TRBV5-1|TRBJ1-1
TGCGCCAGCAGCTTGGAGGAGGGGCTGAACACTGAAGCTTTCTTT
CASSLEEGLNTEAFF
>TRBD1|13|few|TRBV4-1|TRBJ2-7
TGCGCCAGCAGCTTCGCGCAGGGGGCTGAGCAGTACTTC
CASSFAQGAEQYF
>TRBD2|14|-|TRBV4-1|TRBJ2-1
TGCGCCAGCAGCCTAGCGGGATCGCGCAATGAGCAGTTCTTC
CASSLAGSRNEQFF
>TRBD1|13|once|TRBV7-2|TRBJ1-2
TGTGCCGGACGGGACAGGGGATCGAATGGCTACACCTTC
CAGRDRGSNGYTF
>-|15|-|TRBV9|TRBJ1-2
TGTGCCAGCAGCACCGAGGGTAAGGTAGTCTATGGCTACACCTTC
CASSTEGKVVYGYTF
>-|15|-|TRBV5-1|TRBJ2-7
TGCGCCAGCAGCTTGGCCTTGCGGGGGCCCTACGAGCAGTACTTC
CASSLALRGPYEQYF
>-|13|-|TRBV28|TRBJ2-7
TGTGCCAGCAGTTTAGGACAGCCCTACGAGCAGTACTTC
CASSLGQPYEQYF
>TRBD2|18|-|TRBV2|TRBJ2-3
TGTGCCAGCAGCGCCACACACGGCACTAGCGGGGGGGCGAATACGCAGTATTTT
CASSATHGTSGGANTQYF
>TRBD2|16|-|TRBV7-2|TRBJ2-5
TGTGCCAGCAGCTTAGTCGCGGGGGGGCTGGGAGAGACCCAGTACTTC
CASSLVAGGLGETQYF
>-|13|-|TRBV6-5|TRBJ1-2
TGTGCCAGCAGTTTTTCAGGGTTTACTGGCTACACCTTC
CASSFSGFTGYTF
>-|17|-|TRBV4-3|TRBJ1-4
TGCGCCAGCAGCCAAGATAACAGGCCGCGGGGTGATGAAAAACTGTTTTTT
CASSQDNRPRGDEKLFF
>TRBD1|13|-|TRBV30|TRBJ2-7
TGTGCCTGGAGTAGAGGACAGGGCTACGAGCAGTACTTC
CAWSRGQGYEQYF
>-|15|-|TRBV5-1|TRBJ1-2
TGCGCCAGCAGCTTTACCCCCTCAGGGAACTATGGCTACACCTTC
CASSFTPSGNYGYTF
>TRBD1|14|-|TRBV25-1|TRBJ2-1
TGTGCCAGCAGCGGACAGGGGCCTTACAATGAGCAGTTCTTC
CASSGQGPYNEQFF
>TRBD2|17|few|TRBV7-2|TRBJ2-7
TGTGCCAGCAGCGTATACCTCGGACTAGCCGACTCCTACGAGCAGTACTTC
CASSVYLGLADSYEQYF
>-|14|-|TRBV6-5|TRBJ1-6
TGTGCCAGCAGTTACCTTCTTCATAATTCACCCCTCCACTTT
CASSYLLHNSPLHF
>-|13|-|TRBV6-5|TRBJ2-3
TGTGCCAGCAGTTCGTGGGCCGGTGATACGCAGTATTTT
CASSSWAGDTQYF
>TRBD1|15|-|TRBV4-1|TRBJ1-4
TGCGCCAGCAGCCGCCTACAGGGGGGGCGAGAAAAACTGTTTTTT
CASSRLQGGREKLFF
>TRBD1|14|-|TRBV7-6|TRBJ1-2
TGTGCCAGCAGCTCGGACAGGGAAGCCTATGGCTACACCTTC
CASSSDREAYGYTF
>TRBD1|14|-|TRBV30|TRBJ1-1
TGTGCCTGGAGTGTCAAGACAGGGCCGACTGAAGCTTTCTTT
CAWSVKTGPTEAFF
>-|15|-|TRBV9|TRBJ2-3
TGTGCCAGCAGCGTAGGAGAGGCCTACACAGATACGCAGTATTTT
CASSVGEAYTDTQYF
>TRBD2|15|-|TRBV7-3|TRBJ2-1
TGTGCCAGCAGCTTGGGGACTAGCGGGGTAGAATTCCGGTTCTTC
CASSLGTSGVEFRFF
>-|15|-|TRBV7-8|TRBJ2-3
TGTGCCAGCAGCTTTTCAGGAGGCCCCCCAGATACGCAGTATTTT
CASSFSGGPPDTQYF
>-|14|once|TRBV5-1|TRBJ1-2
TGCGCCAGCAGCCCGACACAGGGAACCTATGGCTACACCTTC
CASSPTQGTYGYTF
>-|15|-|TRBV5-4|TRBJ2-5
TGTGCCAGCAGCCCGACTAGAATGGGGCCGGAGACCCAGTACTTC
CASSPTRMGPETQYF
>-|12|-|TRBV10-2|TRBJ2-7
TGCGCCAGCAGTGAAGGGGGTTACGAGCAGTACTTC
CASSEGGYEQYF
>TRBD2|15|-|TRBV27|TRBJ2-7
TGTGCCAGCAGTCCCTCGGCGGGAGGGTTCTACGAGCAGTACTTC
CASSPSAGGFYEQYF
>-|11|-|TRBV19|TRBJ1-2
TGTGCCAGTAAGAGGGCGCATGGCTACACCTTC
CASKRAHGYTF
>-|16|-|TRBV5-5|TRBJ1-5
TGTGCCAGCAGCTTGGGTCAAGGACTTAGCAATCAGCCCCAGCATTTT
CASSLGQGLSNQPQHF
>TRBD1|12|few|TRBV11-2|TRBJ1-2
TGTGCCAGCAGTTCAGGGGGATATGGCTACACCTTC
CASSSGGYGYTF
>TRBD1|13|-|TRBV6-1|TRBJ1-5
TGTGCCAGCAGCCATCAGGGGGATCAGCCCCAGCATTTT
CASSHQGDQPQHF
>TRBD2|16|-|TRBV5-1|TRBJ2-7
TGCGCCAGCAGCTTGGCCGAGGGGAGCGGGGGGTACGAGCAGTACTTC
CASSLAEGSGGYEQYF
>TRBD2|15|-|TRBV11-3|TRBJ2-3
TGTGCCAGCAGCTCAAGCGGGGGCAGCACAGATACGCAGTATTTT
CASSSSGGSTDTQYF
>-|16|-|TRBV11-2|TRBJ1-2
TGTGCCAGCAGCTCGCTACACAGGGATCTGTCCTATGGCTACACCTTC
CASSSLHRDLSYGYTF
>TRBD1|17|-|TRBV28|TRBJ1-5
TGTGCCAGCAGTCTGGTCACAGGGGGAAGGGCAAGGCAGCCCCAGCATTTT
CASSLVTGGRARQPQHF
>-|12|-|TRBV30|TRBJ1-2
TGTGCCTGGAACAAAGCGAGTAAGGGCTACACCTTC
CAWNKASKGYTF
>-|14|-|TRBV30|TRBJ1-3
TGTGCCTGGAGTCCGGGTTTCTCTGGAAACACCATATATTTT
CAWSPGFSGNTIYF
>TRBD1|15|-|TRBV27|TRBJ1-1
TGTGCCAGCAGTCGAAACAGGGGGCAGAACACTGAAGCTTTCTTT
CASSRNRGQNTEAFF